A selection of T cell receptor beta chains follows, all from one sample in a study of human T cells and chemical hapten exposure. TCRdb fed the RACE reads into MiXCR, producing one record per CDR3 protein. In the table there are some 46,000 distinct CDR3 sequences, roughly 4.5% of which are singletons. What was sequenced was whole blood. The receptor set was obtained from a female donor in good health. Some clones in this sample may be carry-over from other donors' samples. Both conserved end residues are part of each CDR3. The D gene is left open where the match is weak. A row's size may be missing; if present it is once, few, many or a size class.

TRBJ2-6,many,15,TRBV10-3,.,CAISERPDGANVLTF,TGTGCCATCAGTGAAAGACCCGATGGGGCCAACGTCCTGACTTTC
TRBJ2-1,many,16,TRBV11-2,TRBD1,CASSLRTGSGYNEQFF,TGTGCCAGCAGCCTAAGGACAGGGTCGGGCTACAATGAGCAGTTCTTC
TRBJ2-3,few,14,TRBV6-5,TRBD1,CASRDRDRADTQYF,TGTGCCAGCAGAGACCGGGACAGGGCAGATACGCAGTATTTT
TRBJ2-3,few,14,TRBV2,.,CASSGGSFTDTQYF,TGTGCCAGCAGTGGAGGGAGTTTCACAGATACGCAGTATTTT
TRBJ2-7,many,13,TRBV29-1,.,CSVDSTGRGEQYF,TGCAGCGTTGATAGTACGGGACGGGGCGAGCAGTACTTC
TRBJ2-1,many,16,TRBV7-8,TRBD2,CASSLIASGAYNEQFF,TGTGCCAGCAGCCTGATTGCTAGCGGGGCTTACAATGAGCAGTTCTTC
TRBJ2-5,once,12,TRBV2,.,CASYVALETQYF,TGTGCCAGCTATGTAGCGTTAGAGACCCAGTACTTC
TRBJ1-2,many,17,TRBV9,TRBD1,CASSQSTGSTTNYGYTF,TGTGCCAGCAGCCAGTCGACAGGGAGCACAACTAACTATGGCTACACCTTC
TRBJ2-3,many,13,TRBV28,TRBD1,CAIRDSVLDTQYF,TGTGCCATCCGGGACAGCGTTTTGGATACGCAGTATTTT
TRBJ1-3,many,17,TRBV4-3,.,CASSQDRRGSGGNTIYF,TGCGCCAGCAGCCAAGATCGTCGGGGCAGCGGGGGAAACACCATATATTTT
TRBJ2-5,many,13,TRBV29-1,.,CSVEGSMGETQYF,TGCAGCGTTGAAGGGAGCATGGGTGAGACCCAGTACTTC
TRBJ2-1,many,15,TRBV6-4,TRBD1,CASSDLAGTVNEQFF,TGTGCCAGCAGTGACTTGGCTGGGACAGTTAATGAGCAGTTCTTC
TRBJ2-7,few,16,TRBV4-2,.,CASSQVAGGSSYEQYF,TGTGCCAGCAGCCAAGTTGCGGGCGGCAGCTCCTACGAGCAGTACTTC
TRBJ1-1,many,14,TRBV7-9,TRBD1,CASSPRTGRDEAFF,TGTGCCAGCAGTCCCAGGACAGGGAGAGATGAAGCTTTCTTT
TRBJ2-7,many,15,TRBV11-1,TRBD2,CASSLLAGGLYEQYF,TGTGCCAGCAGCTTACTAGCGGGGGGCCTCTACGAGCAGTACTTC
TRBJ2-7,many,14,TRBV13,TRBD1,CASSKGQGAYEQYF,TGTGCCAGCAGCAAAGGACAGGGCGCCTACGAGCAGTACTTC
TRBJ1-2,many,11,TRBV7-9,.,CASSENYGYTF,TGTGCCAGCAGCGAAAACTATGGCTACACCTTC
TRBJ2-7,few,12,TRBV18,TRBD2,CASSPGGVEQYF,TGTGCCAGCTCACCGGGAGGGGTCGAGCAGTACTTC
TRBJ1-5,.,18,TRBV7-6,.,CASSLEATGRESNQPQHF,TGTGCCAGCAGCTTAGAAGCTACTGGCAGGGAAAGCAATCAGCCCCAGCATTTT
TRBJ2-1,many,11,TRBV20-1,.,CSASRHNEQFF,TGCAGTGCTAGTCGGCACAATGAGCAGTTCTTC
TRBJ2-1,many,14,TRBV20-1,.,CSATGTNRDNEQFF,TGCAGTGCTACAGGGACAAACAGGGACAATGAGCAGTTCTTC
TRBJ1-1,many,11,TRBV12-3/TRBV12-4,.,CASSLRGEAFF,TGTGCCAGCAGTTTACGGGGGGAAGCTTTCTTT
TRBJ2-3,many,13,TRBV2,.,CASSEPFTDTQYF,TGTGCCAGCAGTGAGCCTTTCACAGATACGCAGTATTTT
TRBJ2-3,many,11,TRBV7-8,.,CASSPLHTQYF,TGTGCCAGCAGCCCACTGCATACGCAGTATTTT
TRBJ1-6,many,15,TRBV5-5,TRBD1,CASSFTRQGGSPLHF,TGTGCCAGCAGCTTCACGAGACAGGGTGGTTCACCCCTCCACTTT
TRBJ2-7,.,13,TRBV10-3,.,CAISEAQGHEQYF,TGTGCCATCAGTGAGGCCCAGGGCCACGAGCAGTACTTC
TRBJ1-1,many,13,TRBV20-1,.,CSARELSNTEAFF,TGCAGTGCTAGAGAACTAAGTAACACTGAAGCTTTCTTT
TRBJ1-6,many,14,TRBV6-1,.,CASSGRSLNSPLHF,TGTGCCAGCAGTGGTCGAAGCCTGAATTCACCCCTCCACTTT
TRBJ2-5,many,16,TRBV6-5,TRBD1,CASRPKYGQAQETQYF,TGTGCCAGCAGACCCAAGTATGGACAGGCTCAAGAGACCCAGTACTTC
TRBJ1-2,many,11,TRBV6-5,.,CASSSAYGYTF,TGTGCCAGCAGTTCGGCCTATGGCTACACCTTC
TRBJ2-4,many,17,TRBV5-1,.,CASSLFRPGLAKNIQYF,TGCGCCAGCAGCTTGTTCCGCCCGGGGTTAGCCAAAAACATTCAGTACTTC
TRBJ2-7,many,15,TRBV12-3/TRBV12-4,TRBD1,CASSYIRQGAGEQYF,TGTGCCAGCAGTTATATTCGACAGGGGGCGGGAGAGCAGTACTTC
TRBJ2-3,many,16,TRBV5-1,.,CASSLQLRSSTDTQYF,TGCGCCAGCAGCTTGCAGTTGAGATCTAGCACAGATACGCAGTATTTT
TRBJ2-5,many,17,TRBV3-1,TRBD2,CASSHLGLAGAQETQYF,TGTGCCAGCAGCCACCTGGGACTAGCGGGGGCGCAAGAGACCCAGTACTTC
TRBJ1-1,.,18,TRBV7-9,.,CASSDGLRGRLMNTEAFF,TGTGCCAGCAGCGACGGACTGAGAGGTCGCCTTATGAACACTGAAGCTTTCTTT
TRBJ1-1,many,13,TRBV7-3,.,CASSAGVNTEAFF,TGTGCCAGCAGCGCAGGGGTGAACACTGAAGCTTTCTTT
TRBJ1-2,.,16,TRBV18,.,CASSPMSRRLNYGYTF,TGTGCCAGCTCACCAATGAGCAGGCGACTTAACTATGGCTACACCTTC
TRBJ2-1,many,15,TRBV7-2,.,CASSLRDNSYNEQFF,TGTGCCAGCAGCCTAAGGGATAATTCCTACAATGAGCAGTTCTTC
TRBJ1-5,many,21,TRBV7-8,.,CASSLKGGSGTPSLSNQPQHF,TGTGCCAGCAGCCTCAAGGGGGGGTCCGGGACTCCTTCCCTTAGCAATCAGCCCCAGCATTTT
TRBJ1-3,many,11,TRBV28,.,CASGSGNTIYF,TGTGCCAGCGGTAGTGGAAACACCATATATTTT
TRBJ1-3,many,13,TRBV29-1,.,CSVKRYSGNTIYF,TGCAGCGTTAAAAGATACTCTGGAAACACCATATATTTT